Below, 18 T cell receptor beta chains from the same sample are listed, as sequenced in a study of cytomegalovirus exposure and HLA in healthy donors listed by TCRdb under 2017. Library prep was done by the immunoSEQ multiplex PCR assay. The multiplex PCR relied on a mix of 60 forward primers for TCR Vbeta segments and 13 reverse primers for TCR Jbeta segments. TCRdb provides this immuneACCESS table in a form limited to in-frame rearrangements. Some clones are lacking; in checked studies, under half of them reflect an unresolved V gene, and why the rest are absent is not known. The sample table lists about 140,000 clones, about 74% of them with a count of one. Together, the top ten hold around 3% of the sample. The sequenced sample consisted of PBMCs. The origin of the receptors is a male donor in good health and CMV-seronegative.

The chain couples TRBV19 to TRBJ2-1; TRBD1 matches at 7 bases. Losses at the gene ends were 0 bases for V and 8 bases for J; bases not matched to a gene: 7. CDR3 length: 15 residues. CDR1 and CDR2 from the germline V gene are LNHDA and SQIVND (reference sequence). The CDR3 sequence is CASSIDMRGRDEQFF. In DNA form, the CDR3 reads TGTGCCAGTAGTATAGATATGAGGGGGCGAGATGAGCAGTTCTTC. The whole variable domain, remainder taken from reference TRBV19 and TRBJ2-1, is DGGITQSPKYLFRKEGQNVTLSCEQNLNHDAMYWYRQDPGQGLRLIYYSQIVNDFQKGDIAEGYSVSREKKESFPLTVTSAQKNPTAFYLCASSIDMRGRDEQFFGPGTRLTVL.

The chain has TRBV7-9 and TRBJ1-2; the match to TRBD1 covers 7 bases. In germline, CDR1 is SEHNR, CDR2 FQNEAQ (reference sequence). The ends lost 3 bases at V and 3 bases at J; junction bases unmatched: 4. CDR3 length: 14 residues. CDR3 residues: CASSLGTEYYGYTF. The CDR3 DNA sequence: TGTGCCAGCAGCTTGGGGACAGAGTACTATGGCTACACCTTC.

This chain links TRBV18 with TRBJ1-1, with unresolved D. The CDR3 totals 15 residues. Trimming shortened V by 1 base and J by 4 bases, and 13 bases separated the two germline ends. Germline CDR1 KGHSH, CDR2 LQKENI. CDR3 sequence reads: CASSPREGQGTEAFF. The CDR3 DNA follows: TGTGCCAGCTCACCACGGGAGGGCCAAGGCACTGAAGCTTTCTTT.

This clone was seen once. This chain connects TRBV9 to TRBJ2-7, with D tentatively TRBD2 (6 bases). The germline CDR1 and CDR2 sequences are SGDLS and YYNGEE. The CDR3 consists of 15 residues. V was cut by 0 bases and J by 0 bases, with 10 bases left in between. The chain's CDR3 is CASSVGLVDSYEQYF. CDR3 bases: TGTGCCAGCAGCGTAGGACTAGTCGACTCCTACGAGCAGTACTTC.

The rearrangement joins TRBV30 to TRBJ1-2; 9 bases match TRBD1. Losses at the gene ends were 4 bases for V and 8 bases for J; bases not matched to a gene: 8. CDR3 length: 13 residues. Germline assignment: CDR1 GTSNPN and CDR2 SVGIG (reference sequence). In DNA form, the CDR3 reads TGTGCCTGGAACTATGGACAGGGGATAGGCTACACCTTC. Translating gives CAWNYGQGIGYTF.

The rearrangement uses TRBV19 and TRBJ2-5; possibly TRBD2 for D (6 bases). Trimming removed 4 bases at V and 3 bases at J, with 15 bases between. Looked up from germline, CDR1 is LNHDA and CDR2 is SQIVND (reference sequence). The CDR3 covers 15 residues. Written as DNA, the CDR3 is TGTGCCAGTAGTAGAGGTCACGGGAGTGAAGAGACCCAGTACTTC. It specifies CASSRGHGSEETQYF. Filled out from reference TRBV19 and TRBJ2-5, the complete variable domain reads DGGITQSPKYLFRKEGQNVTLSCEQNLNHDAMYWYRQDPGQGLRLIYYSQIVNDFQKGDIAEGYSVSREKKESFPLTVTSAQKNPTAFYLCASSRGHGSEETQYFGPGTRLLVL.

The chain employs TRBV5-1 and TRBJ2-1; 7 bases match TRBD1. The CDR3 length is 15 residues. V lost 2 bases and J lost 4; bases outside the gene matches: 6. Germline-derived CDR1 and CDR2 are SGHRS and YFSETQ. The CDR3 region has the DNA TGCGCCAGCAGCTTTTCACAGGGGCCATACAATGAGCAGTTCTTC. Translated, it gives CASSFSQGPYNEQFF.

This clone was recorded once. The rearrangement links TRBV5-8 to TRBJ2-7; a possible D gene is TRBD1 (5 bases). CDR1 is SGHTS and CDR2 is YDEGEE in the germline V gene. V lost 9 bases, J lost 4 bases, and 11 bases lay in between. The CDR3 loop spans 11 amino acids. The CDR3 loop reads CATSGQYEQYF. The DNA of the CDR3 is TGTGCCACCTCAGGGCAGTACGAGCAGTACTTC. The complete variable domain, with remaining parts taken from reference TRBV5-8 and TRBJ2-7, reads EAGVTQSPTHLIKTRGQQATLRCSPISGHTSVYWYQQALGLGLQFLLWYDEGEERNRGNFPPRFSGRQFPNYSSELNVNALELEDSALYLCATSGQYEQYFGPGTRLTVT.

This sequence joins TRBV7-8 and TRBJ1-1; 10 positions agree with TRBD1. From germline, CDR1 is SGHVS and CDR2 FQNEAQ. This CDR3 is built from 15 residues. Germline trimming cut 5 bases from V and 4 bases from J; bases unmatched to any gene: 7. The CDR3 nucleotides read TGTGCCAGCAGCGCTGACAGGGGGCGATCCACTGAAGCTTTCTTT. This sequence encodes CASSADRGRSTEAFF.

The chain links TRBV19 to TRBJ1-5; 8 nucleotides line up with TRBD1. V was clipped by 5 bases and J by 0 bases; unmatched bases: 9. CDR1 is LNHDA and CDR2 is SQIVND in the germline V gene (reference sequence). This CDR3 comprises 17 residues. CDR3 region: CASSGGTGDYSNQPQHF. In DNA form, the CDR3 reads TGTGCCAGTAGTGGGGGGACAGGCGACTATAGCAATCAGCCCCAGCATTTT.

This chain uses TRBV5-6 with TRBJ1-2, with D perhaps matching TRBD1 (6 bases). The V and J ends lost 2 bases and 2 bases respectively, with 13 bases between them. The CDR3 is made up of 15 amino acids. Germline CDR1 reads SGHDT; CDR2 reads YYEEEE. The CDR3: CASSFGGGSNYGYTF. CDR3 DNA: TGTGCCAGCAGCTTTGGGGGGGGCTCCAACTATGGCTACACCTTC.

As to this clone: Germline and junction disagree at one end, which may indicate a read error. The chain couples TRBV7-9 to TRBJ2-3; 8 positions match TRBD2. The CDR3 has 11 residues. Germline V gene data show CDR1 as SEHNR and CDR2 as FQNEAQ (reference sequence). The CDR3 nucleotides are TGTTCCAGCACCCCGGGGGGGACGCAGTATTTT. Translated, it gives CSSTPGGTQYF.

J is TRBJ2-1 and V is TRBV10-3; 7 bases fit TRBD1. Trimming cost V 3 bases and J 8 bases; bases outside gene matches: 7. The V gene's germline CDR1 is ENHRY and CDR2 SYGVKD. This CDR3 comprises 14 residues. The CDR3 DNA follows: TGTGCCATCAGTGACCCAGGGGGTACGGATGAGCAGTTCTTC. As protein: CAISDPGGTDEQFF.

V and J are TRBV6-6 and TRBJ1-2; D is ambiguous. The CDR3 spans 15 residues. The V gene's germline CDR1 is MNHNY and CDR2 SVGAGI (reference sequence). V was cut by 2 bases and J by 1 base, with 11 bases left in between. The CDR3 bases are TGTGCCAGCAGTTACCGGACGGGGTATAACTATGGCTACACCTTC. It encodes CASSYRTGYNYGYTF.

The chain carries TRBV18 and TRBJ1-1; 10 bases match TRBD1. Losses at the gene ends were 0 bases for V and 7 bases for J; bases not matched to a gene: 5. The CDR3 runs 15 residues. Germline values: CDR1 KGHSH, CDR2 LQKENI. DNA of the CDR3: TGTGCCAGCTCACCACCGGGACAGGGGTTCCTTGAAGCTTTCTTT. Amino acids: CASSPPGQGFLEAFF.

The chain recombines TRBV11-1 with TRBJ2-7, with 8 positions matching TRBD1. Germline lookup yields CDR1 SGHAT and CDR2 FQDESV (reference sequence). The ends lost 5 bases at V and 0 bases at J; junction bases unmatched: 3. The CDR3 spans 14 residues. The CDR3 loop is CASSRTGSSYEQYF. DNA for the CDR3: TGTGCCAGCAGCCGGACAGGGAGCTCCTACGAGCAGTACTTC.

The chain employs TRBV19 and TRBJ2-7; TRBD1 matches 7 bases. The germline V gene has CDR1 LNHDA and CDR2 SQIVND (reference sequence). The J segment lost 5 bases and the V segment lost 3 bases, leaving 4 bases of the junction unmatched. The CDR3 is 13 residues long. The CDR3 spells CASSIRTGNEQYF. The CDR3 DNA follows: TGTGCCAGTAGTATTAGGACAGGCAACGAGCAGTACTTC.

This chain joins TRBV30 and TRBJ1-5, with 7 nucleotides matching TRBD1. The germline V gene has CDR1 GTSNPN and CDR2 SVGIG (reference sequence). This CDR3 region has 15 residues. After removal of 0 bases from V and 2 bases from J, the junction contained 4 bases not matched to a gene. The CDR3 reads CAWSVQGDGNQPQHF. The CDR3 DNA follows: TGTGCCTGGAGTGTCCAGGGGGACGGCAATCAGCCCCAGCATTTT.